A single sample gave rise to the 27 T cell receptor beta chains below, sequenced in a study of blood T cell repertoires in COVID-19. Profiling relied on immunoSEQ multiplex PCR, and the TCRdb table lists in-frame clones only, not all of them. The sample contains more than 150,000 clones, about 80% of which appear only once. The sample taken for sequencing was peripheral blood. The receptors were sampled from a man aged 30 to 45 with active or convalescent COVID-19.

The gene calls are TRBV9 and TRBJ2-3; 10 bases are shared with TRBD2. The junction had 8 bases not matched to a gene; V was cut back by 3 bases and J by 4 bases. The CDR3 covers 16 residues. CDR1 and CDR2 (germline): SGDLS, YYNGEE. The CDR3 DNA reads as TGTGCCAGCAGCGCGAATCCCGGGACTAGCGCAGATACGCAGTATTTT. It encodes CASSANPGTSADTQYF.

V usage is TRBV6-5 and J usage is TRBJ1-5; D is uncertain. Deletions cut 4 bases from V and 11 bases from J, with 18 bases between. Looked up from germline, CDR1 is MNHEY and CDR2 is SVGAGI. The CDR3 has 14 amino acids. The CDR3 sequence is CASSSGGLGMTQHF. CDR3 DNA: TGTGCCAGCAGTTCCGGTGGACTGGGGATGACCCAGCATTTT.

V is TRBV5-4 and J is TRBJ2-7, with 7 bases that match TRBD1. This CDR3 contains 14 residues. The germline gives CDR1 SGHNT, CDR2 YYREEE (reference sequence). V was pared by 2 bases and J by 0 bases, with 2 bases of the junction left unmatched. The CDR3 loop is CASSFGTDSYEQYF. In DNA form, the CDR3 reads TGTGCCAGCAGCTTCGGGACAGACTCCTACGAGCAGTACTTC.

V and J are TRBV6-4 and TRBJ2-2, with no clear D. This CDR3 contains 13 residues. From germline, CDR1 is MRHNA and CDR2 SNTAGT. The V end was cut by 4 bases, the J end by 5 bases, with 8 bases between. The CDR3 DNA sequence: TGTGCCAGCAGTGTAGGAGAGACCGGGGAGCTGTTTTTT. Amino acid sequence: CASSVGETGELFF.

About this clone: This CDR3 is also generated by other DNA sequences in the sample. The chain combines TRBV6-2 or TRBV6-3 with TRBJ2-7; D not certain. Germline V gives CDR1 MNHEY, CDR2 SVGEGT. Trimming stripped 2 bases from V and 5 bases from J, with 4 bases between. The CDR3 has 11 amino acids. CDR3 sequence: CASSYRDEQYF. The CDR3, as DNA: TGTGCCAGCAGTTACCGCGACGAGCAGTACTTC.

This chain connects TRBV11-3 to TRBJ1-2; D might be TRBD1 (5 bases). The CDR3 spans 14 residues. The germline V gene encodes CDR1 SGHNT and CDR2 YENEEA. V was trimmed by 1 base and J by 4 bases, leaving 10 bases between them. The CDR3 spells CASSLVAGSYGYTF. The CDR3 DNA reads TGTGCCAGCAGCTTAGTCGCAGGGTCCTATGGCTACACCTTC.

The V and J genes are TRBV18 and TRBJ1-4; 10 bases match TRBD1. The ends lost 3 bases at V and 6 bases at J; junction bases unmatched: 7. The CDR3 has 16 residues. Germline V gene sequence: CDR1 KGHSH, CDR2 LQKENI. The CDR3 is CASSPTSGTGDEKLFF. CDR3 coding DNA: TGTGCCAGCTCACCGACCTCAGGGACAGGGGATGAAAAACTGTTTTTT.

V usage is TRBV7-6 and J usage is TRBJ2-1; 12 bases line up with TRBD2. CDR1 is SGHVS, CDR2 FNYEAQ, per germline. Trimming at V came to 3 bases and at J to 10 bases, leaving 13 bases not matched to a gene. The CDR3 sequence is 17 residues long. DNA of the CDR3: TGTGCCAGCAGCTTTCGGGCTAGCGGGGGGGAAGGGTCGGAGCAGTTCTTC. Its protein is CASSFRASGGEGSEQFF. Filled out from reference TRBV7-6 and TRBJ2-1, the complete variable domain reads GAGVSQSPRYKVTKRGQDVALRCDPISGHVSLYWYRQALGQGPEFLTYFNYEAQQDKSGLPNDRFSAERPEGSISTLTIQRTEQRDSAMYRCASSFRASGGEGSEQFFGPGTRLTVL.

The V gene is TRBV11-3, the J gene TRBJ1-2; D is undetermined. CDR3 length equals 15 residues. Trimming removed 1 base from V and 4 bases from J, with 13 bases in between. Germline CDR1 SGHNT, CDR2 YENEEA. This chain's CDR3 is CASSLGAEGVYGYTF. The CDR3 DNA reads as TGTGCCAGCAGCTTAGGAGCGGAGGGAGTCTATGGCTACACCTTC.

The V call is TRBV11-2, the J call TRBJ2-7, with 8 nucleotides matching TRBD2. The germline CDR1 and CDR2 sequences are SGHAT and FQNNGV. V trimming: 6 bases; J trimming: 2 bases; junction bases outside the gene matches: 3. The CDR3 runs to 13 residues. CDR3 sequence: CASSPTSAYEQYF. The CDR3 nucleotides are TGTGCCAGCAGTCCGACTAGCGCCTACGAGCAGTACTTC.

This chain joins TRBV7-9 and TRBJ2-6; 8 bases align to TRBD1. Germline V gene sequence: CDR1 SEHNR, CDR2 FQNEAQ (reference sequence). Unmatched junction bases numbered 9, after V lost 2 bases and J lost 0 bases. The CDR3 loop spans 19 amino acids. Here the CDR3 reads CASSLRGTGDSSGANVLTF. The CDR3, as DNA: TGTGCCAGCAGCTTAAGGGGGACAGGCGACAGCTCTGGGGCCAACGTCCTGACTTTC.

This chain uses TRBV7-9 with TRBJ2-3; 9 nucleotides line up with TRBD2. Germline V gives CDR1 SEHNR, CDR2 FQNEAQ (reference sequence). V lost 5 bases to trimming and J lost 5 bases; unmatched junction nucleotides: 17. This CDR3 region has 18 residues. The CDR3 sequence is CASSPPPGASGAKDTQYF. The CDR3 DNA reads TGTGCCAGCAGCCCCCCCCCAGGGGCTAGCGGGGCAAAAGATACGCAGTATTTT.

V usage is TRBV7-2 and J usage is TRBJ2-7; 8 bases align to TRBD1. This CDR3 contains 14 residues. V shed 5 bases, J shed 4 bases, and the junction held 7 bases outside the gene matches. CDR1 SGHTA and CDR2 FQGNSA come from the germline V gene. CDR3 sequence: CASSTYRGTYEQYF. DNA of the CDR3: TGTGCCAGCAGCACCTACAGGGGGACATACGAGCAGTACTTC.

The rearrangement joins TRBV7-2 to TRBJ1-2; weak D call: TRBD1 (5 bases). This CDR3 is 15 amino acids long. Germline V CDR1 and CDR2: SGHTA, FQGNSA. V was shortened by 1 base and J by 3 bases, with 12 bases between the two germline ends. The CDR3 here is CASSLGGGLDYGYTF. The DNA for the CDR3 is TGTGCCAGCAGCTTAGGGGGGGGGTTGGACTATGGCTACACCTTC.

This chain connects TRBV18 to TRBJ2-1, with D hard to call. V lost 0 bases, J lost 7 bases, and 16 bases lay in between. Germline V lookup: CDR1 KGHSH, CDR2 LQKENI. The CDR3 totals 16 residues. Here the CDR3 reads CASSPPSVAERNEQFF. CDR3 DNA sequence: TGTGCCAGCTCACCACCGTCGGTAGCCGAGAGGAATGAGCAGTTCTTC.

The chain combines TRBV6-4 with TRBJ1-2, with D perhaps matching TRBD1 (5 bases). This CDR3 region has 15 residues. Deletions cut 3 bases from V and 2 bases from J, with 13 bases between. CDR1 is MRHNA, CDR2 SNTAGT, per germline. CDR3: CASSDDGQGNYGYTF. DNA of the CDR3: TGTGCCAGCAGTGATGATGGGCAGGGAAACTATGGCTACACCTTC.

This chain joins TRBV27 and TRBJ1-4; D might be TRBD1 (5 bases). V was clipped by 5 bases and J by 5 bases, with 15 bases between them. Germline CDR1 reads MNHEY; CDR2 reads SMNVEV (reference sequence). The CDR3 is 15 residues long. The CDR3 region has the DNA TGTGCCAGCAGTCGTTATCAGGGTTTAAATGAAAAACTGTTTTTT. This codes for CASSRYQGLNEKLFF. The whole variable domain, remainder taken from reference TRBV27 and TRBJ1-4, is EAQVTQNPRYLITVTGKKLTVTCSQNMNHEYMSWYRQDPGLGLRQIYYSMNVEVTDKGDVPEGYKVSRKEKRNFPLILESPSPNQTSLYFCASSRYQGLNEKLFFGSGTQLSVL.

The chain is built from TRBV9 and TRBJ2-1, with TRBD2 identical over 7 bases. The CDR3 spans 15 residues. J lost 5 bases, V lost 4 bases, and 9 bases had no gene match. Germline V gene lookup returns CDR1 SGDLS and CDR2 YYNGEE. CDR3 protein: CASSSTGRYHNEQFF. Here the CDR3 DNA reads TGTGCCAGCAGCTCTACCGGGAGGTACCACAATGAGCAGTTCTTC.

DNA of the CDR3: TGCAGCGTTGCGGTGTCGGGAACTAATGAAAAACTGTTTTTT. Amino acid sequence: CSVAVSGTNEKLFF. The chain employs TRBV29-1 and TRBJ1-4; D not certain. CDR1 is SQVTM, CDR2 ANQGSEA, per germline. This CDR3 is built from 14 residues. Between the trimmed V and J ends, which lost 4 bases and 1 base, there was a span of 10 bases.

The V and J genes are TRBV3-1 (or the pseudogene TRBV3-2) and TRBJ1-2; 12 nucleotides agree with TRBD1. This CDR3 spans 19 amino acids. V lost 3 bases to trimming and J lost 6 bases; unmatched junction nucleotides: 17. CDR1 and CDR2 (germline): LGHDT, YNNKEL (reference sequence). The CDR3 region is CASSQATNRDRGQVNGYTF. For the CDR3, the DNA is TGTGCCAGCAGCCAGGCTACAAACCGGGACAGGGGGCAGGTTAATGGCTACACCTTC.

This clone was detected once. The genes are TRBV6-5 and TRBJ2-5, with TRBD1 matching 7 bases. The CDR3 runs to 15 residues. Germline CDR1 and CDR2: MNHEY and SVGAGI. V gave up 6 bases and J gave up 5 bases; unmatched junction bases: 12. The CDR3 coding sequence is TGTGCCAGCAGACTTGACAGGGAGAGATGGGAGACCCAGTACTTC. Translating gives CASRLDRERWETQYF.

The chain carries TRBV7-2 and TRBJ2-2; maybe TRBD1 (6 bases). V gave up 6 bases and J gave up 0 bases, with 11 bases separating them. This CDR3 is 15 amino acids long. The germline V gene has CDR1 SGHTA and CDR2 FQGNSA. This chain's CDR3 is CASRRRTANTGELFF. CDR3 bases: TGTGCCAGCAGACGAAGGACAGCGAACACCGGGGAGCTGTTTTTT.

This CDR3 is CASSYGQGLTEAFF. CDR3 DNA: TGTGCCAGCAGTTACGGACAGGGCCTCACTGAAGCTTTCTTT. The rearrangement joins TRBV6-2 or TRBV6-3 to TRBJ1-1, with TRBD1 matching over 8 bases. V trimming: 2 bases; J trimming: 4 bases; junction bases outside the gene matches: 3. The CDR3 totals 14 residues. Germline V CDR1 and CDR2: MNHEY, SVGEGT.

The CDR3 coding sequence is TGTGCCAGCAGCTCCGGGACAGGGGTGAATGAGCAGTTCTTC. This gives the protein CASSSGTGVNEQFF. The chain uses TRBV5-4 and TRBJ2-1; 10 nucleotides line up with TRBD1. V shed 3 bases and J 7 bases; nucleotides not matched to a gene: 4. The CDR3 spans 14 residues. CDR1 is SGHNT and CDR2 is YYREEE in the germline V gene (reference sequence).

The chain joins TRBV19 to TRBJ1-2; D gene unclear. Trimming left V 9 bases short and J 4 bases short, with 21 bases between. Germline CDR1 is LNHDA and CDR2 is SQIVND (reference sequence). The CDR3 sequence is 15 residues long. The CDR3 reads CASPTMEMNLYGYTF. In nucleotides, the CDR3 is TGTGCCAGCCCTACTATGGAAATGAACCTCTATGGCTACACCTTC.

Ten or more counts support this clone. The CDR3: CASSLGQNNEKLFF. For the CDR3, the DNA is TGTGCCAGCAGCTTGGGCCAGAACAATGAAAAACTGTTTTTT. The chain employs TRBV5-4 and TRBJ1-4, with D hard to call. Between the trimmed V and J ends, which lost 0 bases and 5 bases, there was a span of 8 bases. The CDR3 consists of 14 residues. The germline CDR1 and CDR2 sequences are SGHNT and YYREEE (reference sequence).

This chain connects TRBV3-1 (or the pseudogene TRBV3-2) to TRBJ1-2, with 10 bases matching TRBD1. The CDR3 is 15 amino acids. Per germline, CDR1 LGHDT and CDR2 YNNKEL (reference sequence). The V and J ends lost 2 bases and 2 bases, in that order; junction bases with no gene match: 2. The CDR3 DNA reads as TGTGCCAGCAGCCAAAGACAGGGGGCCAACTATGGCTACACCTTC. Translating it yields CASSQRQGANYGYTF.